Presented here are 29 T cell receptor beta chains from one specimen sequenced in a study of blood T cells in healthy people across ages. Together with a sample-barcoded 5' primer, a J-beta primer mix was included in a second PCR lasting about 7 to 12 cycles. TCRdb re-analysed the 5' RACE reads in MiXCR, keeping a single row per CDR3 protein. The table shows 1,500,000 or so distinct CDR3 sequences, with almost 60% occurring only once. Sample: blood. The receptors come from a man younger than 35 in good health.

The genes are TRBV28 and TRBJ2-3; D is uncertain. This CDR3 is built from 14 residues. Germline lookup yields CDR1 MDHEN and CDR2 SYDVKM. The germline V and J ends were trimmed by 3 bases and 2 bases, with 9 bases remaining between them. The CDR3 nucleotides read TGTGCCAGCAGTTTTCTGGCGATCACAGATACGCAGTATTTT. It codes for CASSFLAITDTQYF.

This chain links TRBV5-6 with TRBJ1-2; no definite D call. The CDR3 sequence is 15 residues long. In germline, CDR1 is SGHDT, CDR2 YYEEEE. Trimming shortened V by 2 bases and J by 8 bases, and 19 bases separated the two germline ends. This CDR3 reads CASSFSYFTGGGYTF. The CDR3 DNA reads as TGTGCCAGCAGCTTTTCGTACTTCACCGGCGGCGGCTACACCTTC.

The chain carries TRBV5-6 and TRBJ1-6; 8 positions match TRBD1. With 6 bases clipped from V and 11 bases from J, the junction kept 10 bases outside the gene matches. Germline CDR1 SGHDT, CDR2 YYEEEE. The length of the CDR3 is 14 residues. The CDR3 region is CASTISQGATPLHF. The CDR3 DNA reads TGTGCCAGCACCATTAGCCAGGGGGCTACACCCCTCCACTTT.

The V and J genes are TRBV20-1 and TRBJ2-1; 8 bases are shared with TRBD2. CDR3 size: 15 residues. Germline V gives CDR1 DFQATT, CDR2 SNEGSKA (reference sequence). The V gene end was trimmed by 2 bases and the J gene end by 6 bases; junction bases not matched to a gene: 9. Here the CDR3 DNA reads TGCAGTGCTAGAAGTGTGAGCGGGGGCACCAATGAGCAGTTCTTC. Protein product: CSARSVSGGTNEQFF.

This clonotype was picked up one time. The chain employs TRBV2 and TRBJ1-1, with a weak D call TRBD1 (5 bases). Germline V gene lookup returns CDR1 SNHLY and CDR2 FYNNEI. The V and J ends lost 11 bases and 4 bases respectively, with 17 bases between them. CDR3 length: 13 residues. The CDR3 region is CADRADGGTEAFF. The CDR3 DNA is TGTGCCGACAGAGCGGACGGAGGCACTGAAGCTTTCTTT.

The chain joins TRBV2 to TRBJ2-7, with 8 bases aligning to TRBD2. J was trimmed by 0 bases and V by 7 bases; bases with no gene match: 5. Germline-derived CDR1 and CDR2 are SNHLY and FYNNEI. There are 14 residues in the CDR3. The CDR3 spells CASIRTSPSYEQYF. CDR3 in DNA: TGTGCCAGCATTAGGACTAGCCCCTCCTACGAGCAGTACTTC.

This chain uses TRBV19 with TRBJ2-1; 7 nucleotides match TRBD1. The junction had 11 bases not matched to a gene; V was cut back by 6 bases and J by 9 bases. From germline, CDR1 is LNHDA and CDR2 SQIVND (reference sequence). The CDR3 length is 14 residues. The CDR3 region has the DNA TGTGCCAGTAGCCTCACCCAAGGGGGCAGTGAGCAGTTCTTC. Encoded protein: CASSLTQGGSEQFF. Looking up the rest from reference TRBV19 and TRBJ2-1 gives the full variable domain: DGGITQSPKYLFRKEGQNVTLSCEQNLNHDAMYWYRQDPGQGLRLIYYSQIVNDFQKGDIAEGYSVSREKKESFPLTVTSAQKNPTAFYLCASSLTQGGSEQFFGPGTRLTVL.

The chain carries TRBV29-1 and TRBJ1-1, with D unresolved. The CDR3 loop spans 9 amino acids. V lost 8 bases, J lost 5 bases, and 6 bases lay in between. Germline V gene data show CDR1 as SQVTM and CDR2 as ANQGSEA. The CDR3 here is CSPITEAFF. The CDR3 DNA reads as TGCAGCCCAATTACTGAAGCTTTCTTT.

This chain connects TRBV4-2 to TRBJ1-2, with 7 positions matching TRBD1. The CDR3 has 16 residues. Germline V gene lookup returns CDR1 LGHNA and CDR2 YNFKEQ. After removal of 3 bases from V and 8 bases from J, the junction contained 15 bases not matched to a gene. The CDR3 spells CASSHPPTGRTGGYTF. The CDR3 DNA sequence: TGTGCCAGCAGCCACCCACCGACAGGGAGGACGGGGGGCTACACCTTC.

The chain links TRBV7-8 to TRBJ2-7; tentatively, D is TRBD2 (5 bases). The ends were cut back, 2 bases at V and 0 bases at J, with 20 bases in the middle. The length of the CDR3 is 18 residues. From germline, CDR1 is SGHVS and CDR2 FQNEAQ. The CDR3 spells CASSLYGLAGESSYEQYF. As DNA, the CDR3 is TGTGCCAGCAGCTTATACGGTCTGGCCGGGGAGAGCTCCTACGAGCAGTACTTC.

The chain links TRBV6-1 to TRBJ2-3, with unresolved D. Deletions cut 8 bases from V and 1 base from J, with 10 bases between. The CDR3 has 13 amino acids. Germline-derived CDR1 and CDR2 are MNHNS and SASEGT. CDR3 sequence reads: CASGRIRTDTQYF. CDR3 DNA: TGTGCCAGCGGAAGGATCCGCACAGATACGCAGTATTTT.

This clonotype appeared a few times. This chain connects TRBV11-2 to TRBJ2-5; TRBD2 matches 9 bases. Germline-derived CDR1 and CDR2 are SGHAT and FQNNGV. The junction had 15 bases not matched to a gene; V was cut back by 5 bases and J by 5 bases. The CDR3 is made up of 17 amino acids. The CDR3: CASSSGGTSRFRETQYF. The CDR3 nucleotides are TGTGCCAGCAGCAGCGGCGGGACTAGCCGTTTTAGGGAGACCCAGTACTTC.

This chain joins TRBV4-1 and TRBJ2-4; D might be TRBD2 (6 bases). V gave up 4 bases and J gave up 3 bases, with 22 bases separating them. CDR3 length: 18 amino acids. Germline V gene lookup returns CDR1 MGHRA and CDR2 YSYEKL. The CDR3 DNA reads TGCGCCAGCAGCCGCGGTCTAAACCCGGGAGACGGCAAAAACATTCAGTACTTC. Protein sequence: CASSRGLNPGDGKNIQYF.

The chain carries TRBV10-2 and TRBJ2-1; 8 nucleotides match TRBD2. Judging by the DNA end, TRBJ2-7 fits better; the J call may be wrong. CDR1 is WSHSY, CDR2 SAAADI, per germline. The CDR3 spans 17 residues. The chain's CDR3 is CASSEGRTSGGNNEQYF. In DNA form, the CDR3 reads TGCGCCAGCAGTGAGGGGCGAACTAGCGGAGGGAACAATGAGCAGTACTTC.

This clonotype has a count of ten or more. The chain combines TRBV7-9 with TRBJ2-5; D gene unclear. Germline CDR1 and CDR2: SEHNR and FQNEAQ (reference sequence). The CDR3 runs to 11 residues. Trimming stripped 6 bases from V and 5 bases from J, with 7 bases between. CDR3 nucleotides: TGTGCCAGCAGTTCCAGTGAGACCCAGTACTTC. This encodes CASSSSETQYF.

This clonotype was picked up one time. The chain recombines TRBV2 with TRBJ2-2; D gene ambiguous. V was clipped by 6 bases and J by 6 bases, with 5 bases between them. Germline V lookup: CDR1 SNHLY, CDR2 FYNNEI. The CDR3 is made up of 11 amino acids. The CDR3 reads CASRAAGELFF. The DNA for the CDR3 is TGTGCCAGCAGGGCCGCCGGGGAGCTGTTTTTT.

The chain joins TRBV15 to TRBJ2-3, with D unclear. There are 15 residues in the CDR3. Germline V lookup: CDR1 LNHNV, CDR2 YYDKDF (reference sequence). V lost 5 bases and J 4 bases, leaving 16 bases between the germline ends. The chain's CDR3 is CATSPGPGVSDTQYF. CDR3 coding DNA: TGTGCCACCAGCCCGGGCCCGGGCGTTTCAGATACGCAGTATTTT. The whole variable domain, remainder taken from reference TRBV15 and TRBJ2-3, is DAMVIQNPRYQVTQFGKPVTLSCSQTLNHNVMYWYQQKSSQAPKLLFHYYDKDFNNEADTPDNFQSRRPNTSFCFLDIRSPGLGDTAMYLCATSPGPGVSDTQYFGPGTRLTVL.

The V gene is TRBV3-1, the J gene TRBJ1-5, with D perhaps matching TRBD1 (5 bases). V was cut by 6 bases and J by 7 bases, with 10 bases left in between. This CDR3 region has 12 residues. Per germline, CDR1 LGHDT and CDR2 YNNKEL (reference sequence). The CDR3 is CASSQGKQPQHF. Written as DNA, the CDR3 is TGTGCCAGCAGTCAGGGAAAGCAGCCCCAGCATTTT.

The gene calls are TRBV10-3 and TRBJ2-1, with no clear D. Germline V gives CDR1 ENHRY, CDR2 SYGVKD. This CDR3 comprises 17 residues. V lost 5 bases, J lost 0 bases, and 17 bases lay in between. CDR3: CAISLPPGWASYNEQFF. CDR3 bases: TGTGCCATCAGTCTACCTCCGGGCTGGGCCTCCTACAATGAGCAGTTCTTC.

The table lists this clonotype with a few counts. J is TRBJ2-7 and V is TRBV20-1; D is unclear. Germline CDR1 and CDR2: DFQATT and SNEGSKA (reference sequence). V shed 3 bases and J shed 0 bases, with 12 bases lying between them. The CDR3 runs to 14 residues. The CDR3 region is CSARREALSYEQYF. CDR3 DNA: TGCAGTGCTAGGAGAGAGGCCCTCTCCTACGAGCAGTACTTC.

In nucleotides, the CDR3 is TGTGCCAGCAGCTGGCCCTCGGGGACTAGCGGGAGGCCTTTGACTGAGGCCAAAAACATTCAGTACTTC. The encoded protein is CASSWPSGTSGRPLTEAKNIQYF. V gene TRBV11-1 combines with J gene TRBJ2-4; 15 nucleotides align to TRBD2. The CDR3 is 23 amino acids. With 4 bases clipped from V and 1 base from J, the junction kept 20 bases outside the gene matches. Germline CDR1 reads SGHAT; CDR2 reads FQDESV (reference sequence).

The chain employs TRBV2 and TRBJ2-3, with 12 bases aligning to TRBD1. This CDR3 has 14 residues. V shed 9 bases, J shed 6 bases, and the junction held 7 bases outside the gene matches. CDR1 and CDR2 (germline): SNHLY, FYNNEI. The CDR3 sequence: CARAGQGASDTQYF. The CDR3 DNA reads TGTGCCAGAGCGGGACAGGGGGCAAGTGATACGCAGTATTTT.

In nucleotides, the CDR3 is TGCGCCAGCAGCCAAGATCGGTTCCTGAACAATGAGCAGTTCTTC. It encodes CASSQDRFLNNEQFF. This rearrangement joins TRBV4-3 to TRBJ2-1, with D unclear. The V gene's germline CDR1 is LGHNA and CDR2 YSLEER. With 0 bases removed from V and 5 bases from J, the gap between germline ends came to 11 bases. The length of the CDR3 is 15 residues.

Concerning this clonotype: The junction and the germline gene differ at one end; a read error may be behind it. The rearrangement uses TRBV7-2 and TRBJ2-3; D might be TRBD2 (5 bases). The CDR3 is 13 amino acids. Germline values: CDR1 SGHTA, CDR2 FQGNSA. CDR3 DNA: TGTGTCAGCAGCTTGGAGGTATCAGATACGCAGTATTTT. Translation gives CVSSLEVSDTQYF. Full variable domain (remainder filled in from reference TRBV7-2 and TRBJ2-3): GAGVSQSPSNKVTEKGKDVELRCDPISGHTALYWYRQSLGQGLEFLIYFQGNSAPDKSGLPSDRFSAERTGGSVSTLTIQRTQQEDSAVYLCVSSLEVSDTQYFGPGTRLTVL.

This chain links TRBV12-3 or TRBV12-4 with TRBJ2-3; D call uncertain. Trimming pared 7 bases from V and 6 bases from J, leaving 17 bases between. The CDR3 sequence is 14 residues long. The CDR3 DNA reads TGTGCCAGCAAAAGGACGGCCACGGTGGATACGCAGTATTTT. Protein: CASKRTATVDTQYF.

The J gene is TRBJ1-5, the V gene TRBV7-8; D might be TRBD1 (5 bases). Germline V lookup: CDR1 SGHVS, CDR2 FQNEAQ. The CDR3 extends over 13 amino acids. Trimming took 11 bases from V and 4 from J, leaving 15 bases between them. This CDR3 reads CASGGDGNQPQHF. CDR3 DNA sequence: TGTGCCTCCGGGGGTGACGGGAATCAGCCCCAGCATTTT. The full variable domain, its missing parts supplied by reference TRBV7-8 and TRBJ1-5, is GAGVSQSPRYKVAKRGQDVALRCDPISGHVSLFWYQQALGQGPEFLTYFQNEAQLDKSGLPSDRFFAERPEGSVSTLKIQRTQQEDSAVYLCASGGDGNQPQHFGDGTRLSIL.

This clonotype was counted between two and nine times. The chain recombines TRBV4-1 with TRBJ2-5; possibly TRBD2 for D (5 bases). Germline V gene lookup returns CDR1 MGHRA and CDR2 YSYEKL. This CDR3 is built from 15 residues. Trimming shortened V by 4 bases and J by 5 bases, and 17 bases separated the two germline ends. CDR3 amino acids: CASSLVAIRGETQYF. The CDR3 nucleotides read TGCGCCAGCAGCCTTGTCGCGATACGAGGGGAGACCCAGTACTTC.

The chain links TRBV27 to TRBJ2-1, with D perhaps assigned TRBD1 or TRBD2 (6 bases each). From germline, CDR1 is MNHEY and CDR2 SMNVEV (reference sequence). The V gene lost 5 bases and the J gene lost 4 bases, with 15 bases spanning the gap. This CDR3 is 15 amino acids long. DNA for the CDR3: TGTGCCAGCAGTCCCGGGAGCACAGGGTACAATGAGCAGTTCTTC. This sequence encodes CASSPGSTGYNEQFF.

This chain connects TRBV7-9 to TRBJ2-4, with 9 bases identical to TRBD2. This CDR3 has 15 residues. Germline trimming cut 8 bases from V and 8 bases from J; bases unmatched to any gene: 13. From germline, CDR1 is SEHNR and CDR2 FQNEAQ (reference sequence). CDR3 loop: CASGGTSLARDIQYF. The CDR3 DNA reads TGTGCCAGCGGCGGGACTAGCCTGGCCAGGGACATTCAGTACTTC. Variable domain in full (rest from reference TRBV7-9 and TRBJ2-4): DTGVSQNPRHKITKRGQNVTFRCDPISEHNRLYWYRQTLGQGPEFLTYFQNEAQLEKSRLLSDRFSAERPKGSFSTLEIQRTEQGDSAMYLCASGGTSLARDIQYFGAGTRLSVL.